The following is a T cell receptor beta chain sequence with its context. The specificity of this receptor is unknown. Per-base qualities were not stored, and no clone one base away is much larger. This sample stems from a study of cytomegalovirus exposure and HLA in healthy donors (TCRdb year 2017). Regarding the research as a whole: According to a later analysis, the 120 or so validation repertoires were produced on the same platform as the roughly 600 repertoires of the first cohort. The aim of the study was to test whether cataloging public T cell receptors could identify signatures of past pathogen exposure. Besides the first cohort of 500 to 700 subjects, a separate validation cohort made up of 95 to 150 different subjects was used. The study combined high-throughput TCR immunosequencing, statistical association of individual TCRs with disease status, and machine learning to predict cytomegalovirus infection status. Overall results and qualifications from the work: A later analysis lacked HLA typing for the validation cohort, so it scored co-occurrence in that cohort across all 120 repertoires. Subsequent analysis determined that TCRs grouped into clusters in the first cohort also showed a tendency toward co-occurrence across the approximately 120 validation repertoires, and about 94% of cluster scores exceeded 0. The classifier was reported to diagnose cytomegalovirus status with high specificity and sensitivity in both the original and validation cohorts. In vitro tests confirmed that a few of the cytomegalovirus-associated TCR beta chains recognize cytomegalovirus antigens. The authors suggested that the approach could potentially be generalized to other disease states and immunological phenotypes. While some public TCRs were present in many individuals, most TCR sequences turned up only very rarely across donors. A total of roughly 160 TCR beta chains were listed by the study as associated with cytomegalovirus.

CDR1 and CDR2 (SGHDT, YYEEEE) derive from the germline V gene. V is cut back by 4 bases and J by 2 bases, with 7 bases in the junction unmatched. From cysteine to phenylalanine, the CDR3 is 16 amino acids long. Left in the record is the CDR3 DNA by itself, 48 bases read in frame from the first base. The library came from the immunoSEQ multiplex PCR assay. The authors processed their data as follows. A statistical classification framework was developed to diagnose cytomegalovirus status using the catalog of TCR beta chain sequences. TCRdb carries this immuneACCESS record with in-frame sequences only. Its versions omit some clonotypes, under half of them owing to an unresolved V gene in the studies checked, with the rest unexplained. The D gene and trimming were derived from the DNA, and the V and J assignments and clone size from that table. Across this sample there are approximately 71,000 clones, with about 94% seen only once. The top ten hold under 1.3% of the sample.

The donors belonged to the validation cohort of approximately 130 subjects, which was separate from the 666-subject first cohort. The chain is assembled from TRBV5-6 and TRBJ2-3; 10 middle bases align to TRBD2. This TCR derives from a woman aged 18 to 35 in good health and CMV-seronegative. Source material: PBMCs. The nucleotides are TGTGCCAGCAGCCATCCTAGCGGGAGCTCCACAGATACGCAGTATTTT. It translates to CASSHPSGSSTDTQYF.